This T cell receptor beta chain was retrieved from a study of shared clonotypes between healthy human individuals. Overall study: Three plates each covered CD4 naive and memory; CD8 naive two, CD8 memory one.

Every donor was a Caucasian adult from Nashville, Tennessee. In this sample, this clone turned up a few times. 150 to 250 ng DNA, approximately 30,000 T cell genomes, went into each sorted-subset replicate PCR. Methods used by the authors: Sequence data from immunoSEQ were junction-only and lacked quality scores; consequently, filtering differed. TCRdb's copy holds only in-frame clones and misses some; the assay was immunoSEQ multiplex PCR. D and trimming were read from the DNA, whereas the V and J calls and clone size are those reported in that table. The sample has roughly 86,000 clones, roughly three quarters seen once; the top ten hold approximately 53%. The CDR3 is made up of 16 amino acids. The V gene lost 4 bases and the J gene lost 0 bases, with 13 bases spanning the gap. CDR1 is SGHAT, CDR2 FQNNGV, per germline.

The clonotype originates from a man under 40 in good health. Sequencing was carried out using memory CD8+ T cells sorted from blood. The subset was: CD45RO+ cells pooled with CCR7-negative TemRA cells. The V call is TRBV11-2, the J call TRBJ2-4; D remains unclear. CDR3 loop: CASSSRMGLAKNIQYF. The CDR3 DNA reads as TGTGCCAGCAGCTCTCGAATGGGTCTAGCCAAAAACATTCAGTACTTC. The entire variable domain, with the rest obtained from reference TRBV11-2 and TRBJ2-4, is as follows: EAGVAQSPRYKIIEKRQSVAFWCNPISGHATLYWYQQILGQGPKLLIQFQNNGVVDDSQLPKDRFSAERLKGVDSTLKIQPAKLEDSAVYLCASSSRMGLAKNIQYFGAGTRLSVL.